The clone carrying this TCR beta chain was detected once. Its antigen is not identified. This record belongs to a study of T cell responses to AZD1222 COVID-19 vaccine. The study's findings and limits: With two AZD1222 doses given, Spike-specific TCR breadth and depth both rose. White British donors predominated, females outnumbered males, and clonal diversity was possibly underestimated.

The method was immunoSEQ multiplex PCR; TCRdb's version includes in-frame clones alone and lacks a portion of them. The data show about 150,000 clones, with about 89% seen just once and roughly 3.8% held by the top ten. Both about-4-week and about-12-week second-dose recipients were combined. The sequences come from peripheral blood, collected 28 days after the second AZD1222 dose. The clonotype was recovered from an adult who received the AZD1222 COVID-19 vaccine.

In DNA form, the CDR3 reads TGTGCCAGCAGCAAGGGACAGGGGGCGATCACAGATACGCAGTATTTT. Residues: CASSKGQGAITDTQYF. The genes are TRBV7-6 and TRBJ2-3; 12 bases fit TRBD1. The germline gives CDR1 SGHVS, CDR2 FNYEAQ. V trimming: 5 bases; J trimming: 2 bases; junction bases outside the gene matches: 5. The CDR3 consists of 16 residues.